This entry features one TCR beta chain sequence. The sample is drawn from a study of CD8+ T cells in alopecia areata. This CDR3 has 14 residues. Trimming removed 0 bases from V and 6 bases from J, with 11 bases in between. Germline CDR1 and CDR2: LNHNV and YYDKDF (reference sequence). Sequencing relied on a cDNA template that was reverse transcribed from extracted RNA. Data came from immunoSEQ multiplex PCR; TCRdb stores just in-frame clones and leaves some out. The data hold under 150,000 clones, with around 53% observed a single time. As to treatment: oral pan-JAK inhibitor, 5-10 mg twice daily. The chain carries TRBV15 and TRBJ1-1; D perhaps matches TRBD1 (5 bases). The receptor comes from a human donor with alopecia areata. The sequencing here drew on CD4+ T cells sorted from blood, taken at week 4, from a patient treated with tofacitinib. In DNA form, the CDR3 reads TGTGCCACCAGCAGAGATAATAGGGACCCTGAAGCTTTCTTT. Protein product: CATSRDNRDPEAFF.